These T cell receptor beta chains were read from a single sample in a study of shared clonotypes between healthy human individuals. Using immunoSEQ multiplex PCR, the repertoire was profiled, and TCRdb retains in-frame clones only, with some absent. The sample records under 2.5 million clones, roughly 92% being singletons. Material for sequencing was naive CD4+ T cells from PBMCs. The receptors derive from a man younger than 35 in good health. Some clones in this sample may be carry-over from other donors' samples. Each CDR3 is given with its conserved first and last residue. The D gene is left open where the match is weak.

V	J	length	D	CDR3	DNA
TRBV28	TRBJ2-7	13	NA	CASTTGPSYEQYF	TGTGCCAGCACTACAGGGCCCTCCTACGAGCAGTACTTC
TRBV5-8	TRBJ2-1	17	NA	CASSLLLGVGSYNEQFF	TGTGCCAGCAGCTTGCTCCTCGGGGTTGGCTCCTACAATGAGCAGTTCTTC
TRBV7-3	TRBJ2-1	15	TRBD2	CASSQRTSGRNEQFF	TGTGCCAGCAGCCAAAGGACTAGCGGGAGGAATGAGCAGTTCTTC
TRBV5-5	TRBJ1-5	16	NA	CASSLPNAVSNQPQHF	TGTGCCAGCAGCCTCCCGAACGCAGTGAGCAATCAGCCCCAGCATTTT
TRBV29-1	TRBJ2-1	14	NA	CSVEPRQVKAEQFF	TGCAGCGTTGAGCCCCGACAGGTAAAGGCTGAGCAGTTCTTC
TRBV6-1	TRBJ2-1	14	TRBD2	CAVTRAGGVNEQFF	TGTGCCGTAACGCGGGCGGGAGGGGTAAATGAGCAGTTCTTC
TRBV7-9	TRBJ2-3	17	TRBD2	CASSPLGASGDTDTQYF	TGTGCCAGCAGCCCCCTCGGAGCTAGCGGGGACACAGATACGCAGTATTTT
TRBV2	TRBJ2-5	15	NA	CASSEGGASQETQYF	TGTGCCAGCAGTGAAGGTGGGGCTAGCCAAGAGACCCAGTACTTC
TRBV5-1	TRBJ1-1	16	TRBD1	CASSLVVGQGASEAFF	TGCGCCAGCAGCTTGGTAGTCGGACAGGGGGCGTCTGAAGCTTTCTTT
TRBV25-1	TRBJ1-6	18	NA	CASSEWGRGGSRNSPLHF	TGTGCCAGCAGTGAATGGGGAAGGGGGGGGTCTCGGAATTCACCCCTCCACTTT
TRBV1	TRBJ2-2	18	NA	CTSNPGTSGSGDTGELFF	TGCACCAGCAACCCCGGGACTAGCGGGAGTGGCGACACCGGGGAGCTGTTTTTT